These T cell receptor beta chains were read from a single sample in a study of cytomegalovirus exposure and HLA in healthy donors. Sequencing used immunoSEQ multiplex PCR; TCRdb keeps in-frame clones, though not all of them. The data show approximately 160,000 clones, over 60% seen once. The sequenced sample consisted of PBMCs. The source is a woman aged 25-40 years in good health and CMV-seronegative. Each CDR3 is given with its conserved first and last residue. The D gene is left open where the match is weak. Clone size appears in some rows only: once, few, many, or a class for an expanded clone.

j_call clone_size v_call d_call cdr3_aa cdr3_nt
TRBJ1-5 . TRBV27 TRBD1 CASSFRDSNQPQHF TGTGCCAGCAGTTTCCGGGACAGTAATCAGCCCCAGCATTTT
TRBJ2-1 . TRBV7-9 . CASSLASGYNEQFF TGTGCCAGCAGCTTAGCTAGCGGTTACAATGAGCAGTTCTTC
TRBJ1-3 . TRBV19 . CASSIGWANSGNTIYF TGTGCCAGTAGTATAGGGTGGGCCAACTCTGGAAACACCATATATTTT
TRBJ1-2 . TRBV6-5 . CASRRPRGDGYTF TGTGCCAGCAGGCGTCCCCGGGGGGATGGCTACACCTTC
TRBJ1-2 . TRBV7-9 . CASSHSGDNYGYTF TGTGCCAGCAGCCACAGCGGAGATAACTATGGCTACACCTTC
TRBJ1-5 . TRBV28 TRBD1 CASSPLSGGMHQPQHF TGTGCCAGCAGTCCCTTGTCAGGGGGAATGCATCAGCCCCAGCATTTT
TRBJ1-6 . TRBV2 TRBD1 CASSYRDSYNSPLHF TGTGCCAGCAGTTACCGGGACAGCTATAATTCACCCCTCCACTTT
TRBJ2-5 . TRBV28 . CASRPRTSRLETQYF TGTGCCAGCAGGCCAAGGACTTCCCGTCTTGAGACCCAGTACTTC
TRBJ1-2 . TRBV5-3 TRBD1 CARSPSRDRGWGYGYTF TGTGCCAGAAGCCCGTCCCGGGACAGGGGTTGGGGCTATGGCTACACCTTC
TRBJ2-1 . TRBV5-1 TRBD2 CASKREGSYNEQFF TGCGCCAGCAAGAGGGAGGGCTCCTACAATGAGCAGTTCTTC
TRBJ2-7 . TRBV7-9 TRBD2 CSSSPRTSGGNEQYF TGTTCCAGCAGCCCACGGACTAGCGGGGGGAACGAGCAGTACTTC
TRBJ2-5 few TRBV6-1 . CASTLDSTRQTQYF TGTGCCAGCACCCTAGACTCGACTCGTCAGACCCAGTACTTC
TRBJ1-2 . TRBV6-1 . CASQPIRDYGYTF TGTGCCAGCCAGCCCATTCGGGACTATGGCTACACCTTC
TRBJ1-3 once TRBV9 . CASSVQDTRNTIYF TGTGCCAGCAGCGTACAAGATACACGAAACACCATATATTTT
TRBJ2-7 . TRBV14 TRBD2 CASSQALLAGGYEQYF TGTGCCAGCAGCCAAGCCCTACTAGCGGGGGGATACGAGCAGTACTTC